A single sample is the source of the 11 T cell receptor beta chains below, sequenced in a study of PD-1 blockade in classical Hodgkin lymphoma (TCRdb year 2020). The meaning of the sample's time point label: cycle 2 day 1 (C2D1) of nivolumab. Every trial patient had relapsed after autologous stem cell transplantation, and cohorts A, B and C differed in prior brentuximab vedotin exposure. Preparation of the library involved the immunoSEQ multiplex PCR assay. TCRdb carries this immuneACCESS record with in-frame sequences only. Its versions omit some clonotypes, under half of them owing to an unresolved V gene in the studies checked, with the rest unexplained. This sample has roughly 150,000 clones in its table, and approximately 81% of those were observed once. The ten largest clones capture over 7.5% of the sample. This specimen consisted of peripheral blood mononuclear cells (PBMCs), obtained before the second cycle of nivolumab. The receptors were gathered from a human donor with classical Hodgkin lymphoma.

This chain connects TRBV30 to TRBJ1-2; D gene unclear. The CDR3 length is 12 residues. Between the trimmed V and J ends, which lost 8 bases and 0 bases, there was a span of 10 bases. The germline V gene encodes CDR1 GTSNPN and CDR2 SVGIG (reference sequence). In DNA, the CDR3 is TGTGCCCTTTTCTTAACTAACTATGGCTACACCTTC. This translates into CALFLTNYGYTF.

J is TRBJ2-3 and V is TRBV5-6; TRBD2 aligns across 7 bases. The CDR3 extends over 15 amino acids. V was clipped by 0 bases and J by 4 bases; unmatched bases: 5. The germline V gene has CDR1 SGHDT and CDR2 YYEEEE. CDR3 sequence reads: CASSLAGTNPDTQYF. The DNA of the CDR3 is TGTGCCAGCAGCTTGGCCGGGACTAATCCAGATACGCAGTATTTT. The full variable domain, its missing parts supplied by reference TRBV5-6 and TRBJ2-3, is DAGVTQSPTHLIKTRGQQVTLRCSPKSGHDTVSWYQQALGQGPQFIFQYYEEEERQRGNFPDRFSGHQFPNYSSELNVNALLLGDSALYLCASSLAGTNPDTQYFGPGTRLTVL.

This clone was seen once. The V gene is TRBV29-1, the J gene TRBJ1-5, with 8 bases identical to TRBD1. The CDR3 totals 15 residues. J gave up 4 bases and V 5 bases, and 10 bases lay outside the gene matches. Germline loops: CDR1 SQVTM, CDR2 ANQGSEA. CDR3 sequence (DNA): TGCAGCGTTTCAACCGGGACAGGAGATAATCAGCCCCAGCATTTT. Amino acid sequence: CSVSTGTGDNQPQHF. Together with reference TRBV29-1 and TRBJ1-5, the CDR3 gives the full variable domain: SAVISQKPSRDICQRGTSLTIQCQVDSQVTMMFWYRQQPGQSLTLIATANQGSEATYESGFVIDKFPISRPNLTFSTLTVSNMSPEDSSIYLCSVSTGTGDNQPQHFGDGTRLSIL.

This rearrangement joins TRBV7-9 to TRBJ2-7; no clear D gene. The CDR3 has 16 residues. V lost 4 bases and J lost 0, with 16 bases in between. The germline CDR1 and CDR2 sequences are SEHNR and FQNEAQ (reference sequence). CDR3 protein: CASSSQSVTRSYEQYF. The CDR3 nucleotides are TGTGCCAGCAGCTCCCAAAGCGTAACTCGCTCCTACGAGCAGTACTTC.

This clone was found many times. This sequence joins TRBV19 and TRBJ2-2; 12 bases are shared with TRBD1. The CDR3 is 17 amino acids. Germline V gives CDR1 LNHDA, CDR2 SQIVND (reference sequence). V shed 4 bases and J 4 bases; nucleotides not matched to a gene: 7. CDR3: CASSRRGTGGGTGELFF. The CDR3 coding sequence is TGTGCCAGTAGTAGGCGAGGGACAGGGGGCGGCACCGGGGAGCTGTTTTTT.

This clone was found a few times. The chain combines TRBV19 with TRBJ2-1, with TRBD1 identical over 11 bases. The CDR3 loop spans 13 amino acids. Per germline, CDR1 LNHDA and CDR2 SQIVND (reference sequence). The V segment lost 3 bases and the J segment 9 bases; nucleotides outside the gene matches: 1. In DNA, the CDR3 is TGTGCCAGTAGTATGGGGACAGGGGGTGAGCAGTTCTTC. Its translation is CASSMGTGGEQFF.

This chain connects TRBV11-2 to TRBJ1-2; D gene uncertain. CDR1 is SGHAT, CDR2 FQNNGV, per germline. Trimming left V 1 base short and J 3 bases short, with 6 bases between. This CDR3 spans 13 amino acids. The CDR3 DNA reads as TGTGCCAGCAGCTTAGTGCCAGACTATGGCTACACCTTC. It translates to CASSLVPDYGYTF.

The chain employs TRBV10-3 and TRBJ2-5; 12 nucleotides agree with TRBD2. The CDR3 sequence is 15 residues long. Germline lookup yields CDR1 ENHRY and CDR2 SYGVKD. Unmatched junction bases numbered 3, after V lost 6 bases and J lost 1 base. The CDR3 DNA sequence: TGTGCCATCAGCCAGACTAGCGGGGGCCAAGAGACCCAGTACTTC. Translating it yields CAISQTSGGQETQYF.

The V and J genes are TRBV7-6 and TRBJ2-7; 8 nucleotides line up with TRBD2. CDR1 is SGHVS, CDR2 FNYEAQ, per germline. CDR3 length equals 14 residues. V shed 5 bases and J 3 bases; nucleotides not matched to a gene: 6. This CDR3 is CASSRGGLVYEQYF. In nucleotides, the CDR3 is TGTGCCAGCAGCCGCGGGGGGTTAGTCTACGAGCAGTACTTC. The full variable domain, in which reference TRBV7-6 and TRBJ2-7 provide the parts outside the CDR3, is GAGVSQSPRYKVTKRGQDVALRCDPISGHVSLYWYRQALGQGPEFLTYFNYEAQQDKSGLPNDRFSAERPEGSISTLTIQRTEQRDSAMYRCASSRGGLVYEQYFGPGTRLTVT.

This clone was observed at least ten times. The CDR3 DNA is TGTGCCAGTAGTATTTTTACGGGAGGACCAAGGGAGACCCAGTACTTC. Residues: CASSIFTGGPRETQYF. The rearrangement links TRBV19 to TRBJ2-5, with TRBD2 identical over 7 bases. V was clipped by 3 bases and J by 5 bases; unmatched bases: 12. The CDR3 covers 16 residues. The germline gives CDR1 LNHDA, CDR2 SQIVND (reference sequence).

Note on this clone: Other DNA sequences in the sample encode the same CDR3. The chain carries TRBV6-5 and TRBJ2-7; 8 bases fit TRBD1. V trimming: 2 bases; J trimming: 3 bases; junction bases outside the gene matches: 3. Germline V CDR1 and CDR2: MNHEY, SVGAGI. The CDR3 loop spans 14 amino acids. The chain's CDR3 is CASSYGTGNYEQYF. CDR3 sequence (DNA): TGTGCCAGCAGTTACGGGACAGGCAACTACGAGCAGTACTTC.